This T cell receptor beta chain was sequenced for a study of blood T cell repertoires in COVID-19. This CDR3 contains 15 residues. CDR1 is LGHNA, CDR2 YNFKEQ, per germline. Losses at the gene ends were 4 bases for V and 2 bases for J; bases not matched to a gene: 5. Clones were sequenced by immunoSEQ multiplex PCR, and TCRdb holds only the in-frame ones, with some missing. Altogether roughly 200,000 clones are present, around nine tenths being singletons, with the ten largest covering about 1%. The source of this sequence is a woman under 30 who had recovered from COVID-19. Material: peripheral blood. V is TRBV4-2 and J is TRBJ1-2, with 9 nucleotides matching TRBD1. CDR3 DNA: TGTGCCAGCAGCCTCTCGGGACAGGGAAACTATGGCTACACCTTC. It specifies CASSLSGQGNYGYTF.